This is a list of T cell receptor beta chains from one sample in a study of T-cell reconstitution after alpha-beta-depleted transplantation in children. One entry per CDR3 protein results from TCRdb running MiXCR on the PCR reads. The sample records about 230,000 distinct CDR3 sequences, more than 10% being singletons. The sample was PBMCs from the stem cell graft donor, taken from the stem cell graft. The origin of the receptors is a human donor who donated a stem cell graft to a child with acute lymphoblastic leukemia. The CDR3 runs from the conserved cysteine through the conserved F or W. A D gene is named only where the DNA matches it firmly. The size entry is marked missing in some rows and otherwise reads once, few, many or a size class.

cdr3_nt: TGTGCCAGCAGCCCCGGGACAGACCTTAATTCACCCCTCCACTTT
cdr3_aa: CASSPGTDLNSPLHF
j_call: TRBJ1-6
d_call: TRBD1
clone_size: many
v_call: TRBV13

cdr3_nt: TGTGCCAGCAGAATAGCGGGAGTAGGTCCCTACGAGCAGTACTTC
cdr3_aa: CASRIAGVGPYEQYF
j_call: TRBJ2-7
d_call: TRBD2
clone_size: many
v_call: TRBV6-1

cdr3_nt: TGTGCCAGCAGTTCTTTGTCAGGGGGCGCCGGAGTAAAGTATCCTGAAGCTTTCTTT
cdr3_aa: CASSSLSGGAGVKYPEAFF
j_call: TRBJ1-1
d_call: TRBD1
clone_size: -
v_call: TRBV25-1

cdr3_nt: TGTGCCAGCAGTTTATATAGAGGCACAGATACGCAGTATTTT
cdr3_aa: CASSLYRGTDTQYF
j_call: TRBJ2-3
d_call: -
clone_size: many
v_call: TRBV27

cdr3_nt: TGTGCCAGCAGTTACGACCCCTCCTACGAGCAGTACTTC
cdr3_aa: CASSYDPSYEQYF
j_call: TRBJ2-7
d_call: -
clone_size: many
v_call: TRBV6-6

cdr3_nt: TGCAGTGCTAGGAGGACAGGAACCACCTACGAGCAGTACTTC
cdr3_aa: CSARRTGTTYEQYF
j_call: TRBJ2-7
d_call: TRBD1
clone_size: many
v_call: TRBV20-1

cdr3_nt: TGCAGTGCTAACAACAGGGGGCGAGAGACCCAGTACTTC
cdr3_aa: CSANNRGRETQYF
j_call: TRBJ2-5
d_call: TRBD1
clone_size: many
v_call: TRBV20-1

cdr3_nt: TGTGCCAGCAGCTTACGAGATTTAGCCAAAAACATTCAGTACTTC
cdr3_aa: CASSLRDLAKNIQYF
j_call: TRBJ2-4
d_call: -
clone_size: -
v_call: TRBV7-2

cdr3_nt: TGCGCCAGCAGCTTGGGTTCCATAAACAATGAGCAGTTCTTC
cdr3_aa: CASSLGSINNEQFF
j_call: TRBJ2-1
d_call: -
clone_size: many
v_call: TRBV5-1

cdr3_nt: TGTGCCAGCAGTTACTCTCAGCCAGGCGAGCAGTACTTC
cdr3_aa: CASSYSQPGEQYF
j_call: TRBJ2-7
d_call: -
clone_size: many
v_call: TRBV6-5

cdr3_nt: TGTGCCAGCAGTCATAACCGGGCCCCCCCGGGGGATACGCAGTATTTT
cdr3_aa: CASSHNRAPPGDTQYF
j_call: TRBJ2-3
d_call: -
clone_size: many
v_call: TRBV12-3/TRBV12-4

cdr3_nt: TGTGCCACCAGGCGGACTAGCGGGAGTGATTCGAACACCGGGGAGCTGTTTTTT
cdr3_aa: CATRRTSGSDSNTGELFF
j_call: TRBJ2-2
d_call: TRBD2
clone_size: -
v_call: TRBV24-1

cdr3_nt: TGTGCCAGCATTTCTAGCGGGGGGAGCTCCTACGAGCAGTACTTC
cdr3_aa: CASISSGGSSYEQYF
j_call: TRBJ2-7
d_call: TRBD2
clone_size: -
v_call: TRBV28

cdr3_nt: TGTGCCAGCAGTCCTCTAGCGGACTACTCCTACGAGCAGTACTTC
cdr3_aa: CASSPLADYSYEQYF
j_call: TRBJ2-7
d_call: TRBD2
clone_size: many
v_call: TRBV6-2/TRBV6-3

cdr3_nt: TGTGCCAGCAGCCCGATAACGAGAAAAATCATCTCCTACGAGCAGTACTTC
cdr3_aa: CASSPITRKIISYEQYF
j_call: TRBJ2-7
d_call: -
clone_size: many
v_call: TRBV5-6

cdr3_nt: TGCAGCGTTGTTCAGGGGGGAGAGACCCAGTACTTC
cdr3_aa: CSVVQGGETQYF
j_call: TRBJ2-5
d_call: -
clone_size: many
v_call: TRBV29-1

cdr3_nt: TGCGCCAGCAGCCCGGACCTACGCTCCTACGAGCAGTACTTC
cdr3_aa: CASSPDLRSYEQYF
j_call: TRBJ2-7
d_call: -
clone_size: many
v_call: TRBV5-1

cdr3_nt: TGCAGCGTTGTTGGACTAGCGGGAGGGACCAATGAGCAGTTCTTC
cdr3_aa: CSVVGLAGGTNEQFF
j_call: TRBJ2-1
d_call: TRBD2
clone_size: many
v_call: TRBV29-1

cdr3_nt: TGTGCCAGCAGTGTTGGGACAGGTAGCGAAGCTTTCTTT
cdr3_aa: CASSVGTGSEAFF
j_call: TRBJ1-1
d_call: TRBD1
clone_size: many
v_call: TRBV9

cdr3_nt: TGTGCCACCAGTGATTTGGGCCTAGCGAACACCGGGGAGCTGTTTTTT
cdr3_aa: CATSDLGLANTGELFF
j_call: TRBJ2-2
d_call: -
clone_size: -
v_call: TRBV24-1

cdr3_nt: TGCGCCAGCAGCTTGCCGGATACCGGGGGGGCGGGGCGGGAGCAGTTCTTC
cdr3_aa: CASSLPDTGGAGREQFF
j_call: TRBJ2-1
d_call: TRBD2
clone_size: few
v_call: TRBV5-1

cdr3_nt: TGTGCCAGCAGTGAAGCTCCGGCGAATGAGCAGTTCTTC
cdr3_aa: CASSEAPANEQFF
j_call: TRBJ2-1
d_call: -
clone_size: many
v_call: TRBV2

cdr3_nt: TGTGCCAGCTCACCCTTAAACGACAGGGGGGTACACGAGCAGTACTTC
cdr3_aa: CASSPLNDRGVHEQYF
j_call: TRBJ2-7
d_call: TRBD1
clone_size: few
v_call: TRBV18

cdr3_nt: TGTGCCAGCAGCCGCTGGGGGGGGGTTCGCACTGAAGCTTTCTTT
cdr3_aa: CASSRWGGVRTEAFF
j_call: TRBJ1-1
d_call: -
clone_size: many
v_call: TRBV4-2

cdr3_nt: TGCGCCAGCAGCCAAGATCGGAAGGGATACTACGAGCAGTACTTC
cdr3_aa: CASSQDRKGYYEQYF
j_call: TRBJ2-7
d_call: -
clone_size: many
v_call: TRBV4-1

cdr3_nt: TGTGCCAGCAGCTCATCCCAAGGGGGCTACGAGCAGTACTTC
cdr3_aa: CASSSSQGGYEQYF
j_call: TRBJ2-7
d_call: -
clone_size: many
v_call: TRBV6-1

cdr3_nt: TGCAGCGCCCCCGGGTCTAGCACAGATACGCAGTATTTT
cdr3_aa: CSAPGSSTDTQYF
j_call: TRBJ2-3
d_call: -
clone_size: many
v_call: TRBV29-1

cdr3_nt: TGTGCCAGCAGCCAAGATAGGAAGGAGCAGTTCTTC
cdr3_aa: CASSQDRKEQFF
j_call: TRBJ2-1
d_call: -
clone_size: many
v_call: TRBV4-2

cdr3_nt: TGTGCCAGCAGTTTAATCAGATTTGACACCGGGGAGCTGTTTTTT
cdr3_aa: CASSLIRFDTGELFF
j_call: TRBJ2-2
d_call: -
clone_size: many
v_call: TRBV28

cdr3_nt: TGTGCCAGCAGTCTAACCCTCGACGGGACGGAGTCTCAGGGGGAGCTGTTTTTT
cdr3_aa: CASSLTLDGTESQGELFF
j_call: TRBJ2-2
d_call: -
clone_size: -
v_call: TRBV6-1